The 24 T cell receptor beta chains reported below all come from one sample, sequenced in a study of cytomegalovirus exposure and HLA in healthy donors. PCR primers comprised 60 Vbeta and 13 Jbeta primers. The method was immunoSEQ multiplex PCR; TCRdb's version includes in-frame clones alone and lacks a portion of them. Of 100,000 to 150,000 clones listed, around 78% are singletons. The sample comprised PBMCs. The receptors shown here come from a man aged 40-49 years in good health and CMV-seronegative.

This chain connects TRBV5-1 to TRBJ2-5; 12 positions agree with TRBD1. This CDR3 spans 18 amino acids. V gave up 0 bases and J gave up 7 bases; unmatched junction bases: 13. Per the germline V gene, CDR1 is SGHRS and CDR2 is YFSETQ. The CDR3 protein is CASSLGHQGQGAYVTQYF. CDR3 nucleotide sequence: TGCGCCAGCAGCTTGGGGCACCAGGGACAGGGGGCGTACGTGACCCAGTACTTC.

This clone has just one count. The chain couples TRBV9 to TRBJ1-1, with TRBD1 as a possible D gene (5 bases). The germline V gene encodes CDR1 SGDLS and CDR2 YYNGEE. This CDR3 spans 17 amino acids. Trimming took off 0 bases at V and 4 bases at J, with 19 bases between the two ends. The CDR3 DNA follows: TGTGCCAGCAGCGTAGAGGCAGGGTTGGCCAAAGGCACTGAAGCTTTCTTT. It encodes CASSVEAGLAKGTEAFF. Complete variable domain (other parts from reference TRBV9 and TRBJ1-1): DSGVTQTPKHLITATGQRVTLRCSPRSGDLSVYWYQQSLDQGLQFLIQYYNGEERAKGNILERFSAQQFPDLHSELNLSSLELGDSALYFCASSVEAGLAKGTEAFFGQGTRLTVV.

This chain links TRBV30 with TRBJ1-2, with 10 bases fitting TRBD1. The J segment lost 5 bases and the V segment lost 3 bases, leaving 30 bases of the junction unmatched. CDR3 length: 22 amino acids. The germline gives CDR1 GTSNPN, CDR2 SVGIG (reference sequence). The chain's CDR3 is CAWSILRQTSLTGGASRYGYTF. CDR3 DNA sequence: TGTGCCTGGAGCATCTTGCGACAAACTTCGTTGACAGGGGGCGCGAGTAGGTATGGCTACACCTTC.

This chain connects TRBV5-5 to TRBJ1-4, with 10 nucleotides matching TRBD1. The V gene end was trimmed by 2 bases and the J gene end by 7 bases; junction bases not matched to a gene: 5. The germline CDR1 and CDR2 sequences are SGHKS and YYEKEE (reference sequence). The CDR3 runs 15 residues. DNA of the CDR3: TGTGCCAGCAGCTTTATCGACAGGGGGCGTGAAAAACTGTTTTTT. Translated, it gives CASSFIDRGREKLFF.

The chain carries TRBV11-3 and TRBJ1-2; D remains unclear. V shed 5 bases and J shed 2 bases, with 9 bases lying between them. Germline V CDR1 and CDR2: SGHNT, YENEEA. This CDR3 has 13 residues. CDR3 region: CASSPRRNYGYTF. For the CDR3, the DNA is TGTGCCAGCAGCCCGCGGAGGAACTATGGCTACACCTTC. Full variable domain (outside the CDR3, taken from reference TRBV11-3 and TRBJ1-2): EAGVVQSPRYKIIEKKQPVAFWCNPISGHNTLYWYLQNLGQGPELLIRYENEEAVDDSQLPKDRFSAERLKGVDSTLKIQPAELGDSAVYLCASSPRRNYGYTFGSGTRLTVV.

The rearrangement joins TRBV13 to TRBJ2-7, with D perhaps matching TRBD2 (6 bases). Germline V lookup: CDR1 PRHDT, CDR2 FYEKMQ (reference sequence). Trimming cost V 5 bases and J 9 bases, with 20 bases left between them. This CDR3 comprises 14 residues. CDR3 in amino acids: CASSNRDGGLVQYF. Here the CDR3 DNA reads TGTGCCAGCAGCAACCGGGACGGGGGATTGGTGCAGTACTTC.

The V and J genes are TRBV5-5 and TRBJ1-2; tentative D call: TRBD1 (6 bases). The CDR3 loop spans 14 amino acids. Germline lookup yields CDR1 SGHKS and CDR2 YYEKEE (reference sequence). Deletions cut 4 bases from V and 12 bases from J, with 22 bases between. The CDR3 sequence: CASSPGPGQPSNTF. The CDR3 nucleotides read TGTGCCAGCAGCCCAGGCCCCGGACAGCCCTCTAACACCTTC. The variable domain in full, with the rest retrieved from reference TRBV5-5 and TRBJ1-2, is DAGVTQSPTHLIKTRGQQVTLRCSPISGHKSVSWYQQVLGQGPQFIFQYYEKEERGRGNFPDRFSARQFPNYSSELNVNALLLGDSALYLCASSPGPGQPSNTFGSGTRLTVV.

This sequence joins TRBV19 and TRBJ2-3; D remains ambiguous. Germline V CDR1 and CDR2: LNHDA, SQIVND (reference sequence). V was cut by 6 bases and J by 3 bases, with 13 bases left in between. This CDR3 is built from 14 residues. CDR3 bases: TGTGCCAGTAGAACTAAGGATGGGACAGATACGCAGTATTTT. This gives the protein CASRTKDGTDTQYF.

The V gene is TRBV29-1, the J gene TRBJ2-1, with D perhaps TRBD2 (5 bases). V shed 8 bases and J shed 9 bases, with 17 bases lying between them. Germline assignment: CDR1 SQVTM and CDR2 ANQGSEA. The CDR3 runs 12 residues. In nucleotides, the CDR3 is TGCAGCACCTCCCCGCGAGAGGGTGAGCAGTTCTTC. Encoded protein: CSTSPREGEQFF.

The chain joins TRBV6-5 to TRBJ1-6; D is unclear. With 6 bases removed from V and 0 bases from J, the gap between germline ends came to 6 bases. The CDR3 has 14 residues. Per germline, CDR1 MNHEY and CDR2 SVGAGI. CDR3 in DNA: TGTGCCAGCAGCAAGAGCTCCTATAATTCACCCCTCCACTTT. Residues: CASSKSSYNSPLHF.

This chain connects TRBV18 to TRBJ2-5; D ambiguous. CDR1 KGHSH and CDR2 LQKENI come from the germline V gene. The length of the CDR3 is 13 residues. Trimming took off 6 bases at V and 4 bases at J, with 12 bases between the two ends. As DNA, the CDR3 is TGTGCCAGCTCGCCTATCAAATCAGAGACCCAGTACTTC. Amino acids: CASSPIKSETQYF.

This clone turned up a few times. The DNA for the CDR3 is TGTGCCAGCAATAGGCAGGGGAGCGGCTACACCTTC. This encodes CASNRQGSGYTF. This chain joins TRBV6-5 and TRBJ1-2; weak D call: TRBD1 (6 bases). This CDR3 comprises 12 residues. Per germline, CDR1 MNHEY and CDR2 SVGAGI. V dropped 7 bases and J dropped 8 bases, with 14 bases sitting between them.

This chain uses TRBV5-1 with TRBJ2-7; TRBD1 aligns across 7 bases. Trimming took 1 base from V and 2 from J; bases not matched to a gene: 6. This CDR3 contains 15 residues. Germline-derived CDR1 and CDR2 are SGHRS and YFSETQ. The CDR3 DNA reads TGCGCCAGCAGCTTGTCTGGACAGGTGGCCTACGAGCAGTACTTC. It is translated as CASSLSGQVAYEQYF.

This rearrangement joins TRBV7-8 to TRBJ1-5, with no clear D. From germline, CDR1 is SGHVS and CDR2 FQNEAQ. V was cut by 6 bases and J by 2 bases, with 14 bases left in between. The CDR3 is made up of 15 amino acids. The CDR3 reads CASSRVVGGNQPQHF. CDR3 nucleotide sequence: TGTGCCAGCAGTCGTGTAGTCGGGGGCAATCAGCCCCAGCATTTT.

The rearrangement joins TRBV6-1 to TRBJ1-4; D call uncertain. CDR3 size: 15 residues. The germline V gene encodes CDR1 MNHNS and CDR2 SASEGT. Trimming shortened V by 8 bases and J by 0 bases, and 13 bases separated the two germline ends. CDR3 bases: TGTGCCAGCGAAAACCGACTCACAACTAATGAAAAACTGTTTTTT. It translates to CASENRLTTNEKLFF.

The gene calls are TRBV5-4 and TRBJ1-1; D might be TRBD1 (5 bases). Trimming stripped 0 bases from V and 2 bases from J, with 14 bases between. This CDR3 is built from 16 residues. Germline values: CDR1 SGHNT, CDR2 YYREEE (reference sequence). The DNA of the CDR3 is TGTGCCAGCAGCTTGGATCGCCCGACAGCAAACACTGAAGCTTTCTTT. This translates into CASSLDRPTANTEAFF. The full variable domain, in which reference TRBV5-4 and TRBJ1-1 provide the parts outside the CDR3, is ETGVTQSPTHLIKTRGQQVTLRCSSQSGHNTVSWYQQALGQGPQFIFQYYREEENGRGNFPPRFSGLQFPNYSSELNVNALELDDSALYLCASSLDRPTANTEAFFGQGTRLTVV.

This clone came up once. CDR3 residues: CASTVGQNTDTQYF. The CDR3 coding sequence is TGTGCCAGCACCGTGGGACAGAACACAGATACGCAGTATTTT. The rearrangement links TRBV2 to TRBJ2-3; 7 bases match TRBD1. Germline V CDR1 and CDR2: SNHLY, FYNNEI. The CDR3 consists of 14 residues. V lost 7 bases and J lost 2; bases outside the gene matches: 6.

This rearrangement joins TRBV6-6 to TRBJ1-6, with 7 nucleotides matching TRBD1. Germline V CDR1 and CDR2: MNHNY, SVGAGI (reference sequence). CDR3 size: 14 residues. The V gene end was trimmed by 6 bases and the J gene end by 9 bases; junction bases not matched to a gene: 8. The CDR3 reads CASRNRGEGSPLHF. As DNA, the CDR3 is TGTGCCAGCAGGAACAGGGGCGAGGGTTCACCCCTCCACTTT.

The DNA of the CDR3 is TGTGCCAGCTCACCACCAAACTCAGCGGGTCAGCCCCAGCATTTT. Its translation is CASSPPNSAGQPQHF. This chain connects TRBV18 to TRBJ1-5; D is unclear. Germline V CDR1 and CDR2: KGHSH, LQKENI. The V end was cut by 0 bases, the J end by 6 bases, with 12 bases between. The CDR3 loop spans 15 amino acids. Combining the CDR3 with reference TRBV18 and TRBJ1-5 gives the whole variable domain NAGVMQNPRHLVRRRGQEARLRCSPMKGHSHVYWYRQLPEEGLKFMVYLQKENIIDESGMPKERFSAEFPKEGPSILRIQQVVRGDSAAYFCASSPPNSAGQPQHFGDGTRLSIL.

The chain couples TRBV9 to TRBJ2-2; 7 nucleotides align to TRBD2. Germline V gene lookup returns CDR1 SGDLS and CDR2 YYNGEE. The V and J ends lost 0 bases and 4 bases, in that order; junction bases with no gene match: 3. The CDR3 length is 15 residues. The CDR3 DNA follows: TGTGCCAGCAGCGTAGGGGGGGGTTTCACCGGGGAGCTGTTTTTT. Its protein product is CASSVGGGFTGELFF.

The rearrangement joins TRBV2 to TRBJ2-5, with TRBD1 as a possible D gene (5 bases). V was pared by 7 bases and J by 2 bases, with 11 bases between. CDR3 length: 13 amino acids. Looked up from germline, CDR1 is SNHLY and CDR2 is FYNNEI. In nucleotides, the CDR3 is TGTGCCAGCACAAGGGGCTGGCAAGAGACCCAGTACTTC. Its protein product is CASTRGWQETQYF.

V usage is TRBV6-1 and J usage is TRBJ1-5; D is unclear. Trimming took 8 bases from V and 11 from J, leaving 16 bases between them. Germline V gene data show CDR1 as MNHNS and CDR2 as SASEGT. This CDR3 contains 12 residues. CDR3 amino acids: CASEGTVWAQHF. CDR3 DNA sequence: TGTGCCAGCGAGGGAACGGTGTGGGCCCAGCATTTT.

This chain connects TRBV7-2 to TRBJ2-3; D gene unclear. Per germline, CDR1 SGHTA and CDR2 FQGNSA. This CDR3 region has 14 residues. V shed 2 bases and J shed 2 bases, with 8 bases lying between them. CDR3 loop: CASSLLGPTDTQYF. In nucleotides, the CDR3 is TGTGCCAGCAGCTTACTCGGTCCCACAGATACGCAGTATTTT.

This rearrangement joins TRBV7-3 to TRBJ2-2; TRBD1 agrees at 8 bases. The CDR3 covers 12 residues. Germline lookup yields CDR1 SGHTA and CDR2 FQGTGA. J gave up 3 bases and V 11 bases, and 2 bases lay outside the gene matches. CDR3 in amino acids: CASQGDTGELFF. The DNA for the CDR3 is TGTGCCTCACAGGGGGACACCGGGGAGCTGTTTTTT.